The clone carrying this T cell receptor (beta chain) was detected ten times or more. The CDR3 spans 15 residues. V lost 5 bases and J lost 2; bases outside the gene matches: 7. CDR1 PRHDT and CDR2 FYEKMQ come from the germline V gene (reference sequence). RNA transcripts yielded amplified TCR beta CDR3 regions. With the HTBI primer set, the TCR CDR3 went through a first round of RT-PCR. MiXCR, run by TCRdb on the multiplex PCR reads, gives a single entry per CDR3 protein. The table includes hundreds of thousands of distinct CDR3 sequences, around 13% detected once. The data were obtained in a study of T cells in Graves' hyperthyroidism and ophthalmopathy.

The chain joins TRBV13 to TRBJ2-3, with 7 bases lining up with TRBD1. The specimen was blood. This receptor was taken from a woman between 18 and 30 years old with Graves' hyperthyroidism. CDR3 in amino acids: CASSPAGQATDTQYF. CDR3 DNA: TGTGCCAGCAGCCCAGCCGGACAGGCCACAGATACGCAGTATTTT.